These 22 T cell receptor beta chains share one sample of origin, sequenced in a study of blood T cells in healthy people across ages. A second about 7 to 12 cycle PCR used barcoded and J-beta primers. TCRdb fed the 5' RACE reads into MiXCR, producing one record per CDR3 protein. Among around 1,500,000 distinct CDR3 sequences listed, roughly 27% were seen once. The sample comprised blood. All receptors derive from a woman aged 30 to 39 in good health.

Only a few counts were recorded for this clonotype. The V and J genes are TRBV4-3 and TRBJ2-1, with D perhaps matching TRBD1 or TRBD2 (5 bases each). CDR3 length equals 15 residues. CDR1 is LGHNA, CDR2 YSLEER, per germline. With 0 bases removed from V and 8 bases from J, the gap between germline ends came to 14 bases. The CDR3 region has the DNA TGCGCCAGCAGCCAAGATAGAGGGGAGATGGATGAGCAGTTCTTC. It codes for CASSQDRGEMDEQFF.

V is TRBV5-1 and J is TRBJ2-5, with D possibly matching TRBD1 (6 bases). The CDR3 is 15 residues long. CDR1 is SGHRS and CDR2 is YFSETQ in the germline V gene. The V end lost 0 bases, the J end lost 5 bases, and 14 bases lay between the germline ends. CDR3 sequence: CASSLAGTGYETQYF. Here the CDR3 DNA reads TGCGCCAGCAGCTTGGCGGGCACAGGGTACGAGACCCAGTACTTC.

The chain has TRBV7-9 and TRBJ2-1, with TRBD2 as a possible D gene (5 bases). CDR3 length: 15 residues. The ends were cut back, 5 bases at V and 7 bases at J, with 18 bases in the middle. Germline-derived CDR1 and CDR2 are SEHNR and FQNEAQ (reference sequence). The CDR3, as DNA: TGTGCCAGCAGCGCCTTAACCGGGAACGGGAATGAGCAGTTCTTC. Amino acids: CASSALTGNGNEQFF. Based on the CDR3 plus reference TRBV7-9 and TRBJ2-1, the full variable domain is DTGVSQNPRHKITKRGQNVTFRCDPISEHNRLYWYRQTLGQGPEFLTYFQNEAQLEKSRLLSDRFSAERPKGSFSTLEIQRTEQGDSAMYLCASSALTGNGNEQFFGPGTRLTVL.

This clonotype was seen more than once but under ten times. The rearrangement links TRBV5-1 to TRBJ1-1; a weak D match, TRBD1 (6 bases). The V gene lost 0 bases and the J gene lost 0 bases, with 12 bases spanning the gap. The CDR3 loop spans 16 amino acids. Germline V gives CDR1 SGHRS, CDR2 YFSETQ. The CDR3 protein is CASSLAGGQMNTEAFF. In DNA form, the CDR3 reads TGCGCCAGCAGCTTGGCCGGCGGACAGATGAACACTGAAGCTTTCTTT.

At least ten counts were recorded for this clonotype. The chain combines TRBV5-1 with TRBJ2-6; either TRBD1 or TRBD2 may supply D (5 bases each). Trimming cost V 0 bases and J 0 bases, with 7 bases left between them. The CDR3 consists of 16 residues. Looked up from germline, CDR1 is SGHRS and CDR2 is YFSETQ. CDR3: CASSLDGGSGANVLTF. The CDR3 DNA reads as TGCGCCAGCAGCTTGGATGGGGGCTCTGGGGCCAACGTCCTGACTTTC.

This clonotype came up a few times. The chain links TRBV30 to TRBJ1-1; tentatively, D is TRBD1 (6 bases). Per germline, CDR1 GTSNPN and CDR2 SVGIG (reference sequence). V lost 1 base to trimming and J lost 5 bases, with 17 bases between them. CDR3 length equals 15 residues. In DNA form, the CDR3 reads TGTGCCTGGAGTGCCCGGGGGCTAAAGAGGACTGAAGCTTTCTTT. It translates to CAWSARGLKRTEAFF.

The chain joins TRBV20-1 to TRBJ1-2, with 7 positions matching TRBD1. This CDR3 has 15 residues. Germline values: CDR1 DFQATT, CDR2 SNEGSKA (reference sequence). Trimming removed 5 bases from V and 1 base from J; junction bases left unmatched: 10. The CDR3 is CSADSGTVNNYGYTF. CDR3 bases: TGCAGTGCTGACTCCGGGACAGTCAATAACTATGGCTACACCTTC.

As for this clonotype: A read error may be the cause here, since a much bigger clone is one base away. This chain joins TRBV29-1 and TRBJ2-4, with 9 positions matching TRBD1. Germline loops: CDR1 SQVTM, CDR2 ANQGSEA. The CDR3 is 15 amino acids. The V and J ends lost 5 bases and 3 bases, in that order; junction bases with no gene match: 8. The CDR3 nucleotides read TGCAGCGTTTGGGACAGGGCCTTAGTCAAAAACATTCAGTACTTC. Translation gives CSVWDRALVKNIQYF.

The sample holds many counts of this clonotype. This rearrangement joins TRBV4-1 to TRBJ2-7; 7 positions match TRBD1. V lost 5 bases, J lost 1 base, and 5 bases stayed unmatched. There are 14 residues in the CDR3. Germline values: CDR1 MGHRA, CDR2 YSYEKL. CDR3 nucleotides: TGCGCCAGCAGCGCACGACAGGGATCCTACGAGCAGTACTTC. Translation gives CASSARQGSYEQYF.

The chain carries TRBV25-1 and TRBJ2-4; 9 nucleotides agree with TRBD1. With the DNA end fitting TRBJ2-5 better, the J assignment may be wrong. Looked up from germline, CDR1 is MGHDK and CDR2 is SYGVNS. This CDR3 is 15 amino acids long. This CDR3 reads CASTEQGAGLETQYF. DNA of the CDR3: TGTGCCAGCACAGAACAGGGGGCTGGCCTAGAGACCCAGTACTTC.

This clonotype was found a few times. CDR3 loop: CAWSLGIGGAPNIQYF. The CDR3 region has the DNA TGTGCCTGGAGTCTTGGAATAGGGGGCGCACCCAACATTCAGTACTTC. V gene TRBV30 combines with J gene TRBJ2-4, with TRBD1 matching 7 bases. CDR1 GTSNPN and CDR2 SVGIG come from the germline V gene (reference sequence). The CDR3 runs 16 residues. The ends lost 2 bases at V and 7 bases at J; junction bases unmatched: 14.

Of note for this clonotype: This may be a read error, as it is one base from a much larger clone. The chain has TRBV7-9 and TRBJ2-7, with D perhaps TRBD1 (6 bases). Judging by the DNA end, TRBJ2-5 fits better; the J call may be wrong. CDR3 length: 16 amino acids. The germline CDR1 and CDR2 sequences are SEHNR and FQNEAQ (reference sequence). CDR3 DNA: TGTGCCAGCAGCTCTGCCGGGGCAGGGGATGGGCAGACCCAGTACTTC. Protein: CASSSAGAGDGQTQYF.

In its sample, this clonotype was seen a few times. The chain joins TRBV24-1 to TRBJ2-1, with D uncertain. From germline, CDR1 is KGHDR and CDR2 SFDVKD. V was trimmed by 3 bases and J by 5 bases, leaving 10 bases between them. The CDR3 runs 14 residues. The CDR3 coding sequence is TGTGCCACCAGTGATCCCAGACTTGACAATGAGCAGTTCTTC. It translates to CATSDPRLDNEQFF.

This clonotype was counted many times. This chain connects TRBV4-3 to TRBJ2-3; weak D call: TRBD2 (6 bases). The CDR3 loop spans 14 amino acids. Trimming cost V 0 bases and J 5 bases, with 9 bases left between them. Germline lookup yields CDR1 LGHNA and CDR2 YSLEER. The CDR3 region is CASSQDRRGDTQYF. The CDR3 DNA reads TGCGCCAGCAGCCAAGATAGGAGGGGAGATACGCAGTATTTT.

This chain joins TRBV5-1 and TRBJ1-1; no reliable D call. V lost 4 bases and J 5 bases, leaving 12 bases between the germline ends. CDR1 is SGHRS, CDR2 YFSETQ, per germline. The CDR3 has 13 amino acids. The CDR3: CASSIDSGTEAFF. CDR3 nucleotides: TGCGCCAGCAGCATCGATTCCGGTACTGAAGCTTTCTTT.

The CDR3 sequence: CASRSPLAPRTDTQYF. DNA for the CDR3: TGTGCCAGCAGATCCCCACTAGCGCCCCGCACAGATACGCAGTATTTT. This chain connects TRBV6-6 to TRBJ2-3; the match to TRBD2 covers 7 bases. In germline, CDR1 is MNHNY, CDR2 SVGAGI (reference sequence). The trim removed 6 bases at V and 1 base at J, leaving 10 bases unmatched. The CDR3 length is 16 residues.

This clonotype was picked up a small number of times. The gene calls are TRBV4-3 and TRBJ2-2; a weak D match, TRBD1 (5 bases). This CDR3 is built from 14 residues. Per the germline V gene, CDR1 is LGHNA and CDR2 is YSLEER. V was trimmed by 1 base and J by 7 bases, leaving 10 bases between them. CDR3 nucleotides: TGCGCCAGCAGCCAAGTACAGGAAATCGGGGAGCTGTTTTTT. This codes for CASSQVQEIGELFF.

The rearrangement uses TRBV12-3 or TRBV12-4 and TRBJ2-3, with 13 bases that match TRBD2. The CDR3 contains 16 residues. V lost 5 bases to trimming and J lost 6 bases; unmatched junction nucleotides: 8. The CDR3 loop reads CASSPVTSGGADTQYF. CDR3 nucleotide sequence: TGTGCCAGCAGTCCGGTTACTAGCGGGGGGGCGGATACGCAGTATTTT.

This clonotype came up a few times. V gene TRBV9 combines with J gene TRBJ2-7; 10 bases align to TRBD2. Per germline, CDR1 SGDLS and CDR2 YYNGEE. This CDR3 region has 15 residues. V was clipped by 2 bases and J by 4 bases; unmatched bases: 6. The chain's CDR3 is CASSVSSGSPYEQYF. The CDR3, as DNA: TGTGCCAGCAGCGTGTCTAGCGGGAGTCCGTACGAGCAGTACTTC.

The chain has TRBV7-9 and TRBJ1-4; TRBD1 agrees at 9 bases. The length of the CDR3 is 12 residues. Trimming at V came to 5 bases and at J to 11 bases, leaving 3 bases not matched to a gene. Germline-derived CDR1 and CDR2 are SEHNR and FQNEAQ (reference sequence). The DNA of the CDR3 is TGTGCCAGCAGCCAGGGACAGGGTAAACTGTTTTTT. It codes for CASSQGQGKLFF.

In this sample, this clonotype turned up many times. This chain uses TRBV12-3 or TRBV12-4 with TRBJ2-5; D might be TRBD2 (6 bases). This CDR3 contains 13 residues. Between the trimmed V and J ends, which lost 4 bases and 8 bases, there was a span of 14 bases. The CDR3 region is CASSSGDGLTQYF. The CDR3 DNA reads as TGTGCCAGCAGTTCCGGAGACGGACTAACCCAGTACTTC.

The table lists this clonotype with many counts. The rearrangement joins TRBV12-3 or TRBV12-4 to TRBJ2-3, with D uncertain. The CDR3 consists of 14 residues. Trimming took off 0 bases at V and 3 bases at J, with 7 bases between the two ends. CDR3 protein: CASSLAYTTDTQYF. DNA of the CDR3: TGTGCCAGCAGTTTAGCGTACACGACAGATACGCAGTATTTT.